This is a list of T cell receptor beta chains from one sample in a study of blood T cell repertoires in COVID-19. TCRdb's table, derived via immunoSEQ multiplex PCR, lists solely in-frame clones and lacks some. The sample contains some 170,000 clones, 87% of which appear only once. Specimen: PBMCs or T cells enriched from blood (not recorded which). Receptor source: a human donor with acute COVID-19. The donor label of this sample is uncertain. CDR3s include the opening cysteine and the closing phenylalanine or tryptophan. D genes are given only for firm matches. Size is stated for part of the rows, as once, few or many counts, or as a class when the clone is expanded.

v_gene	len	j_gene	abundance	d_gene	CDR3aa	CDR3nt
TRBV3-1/TRBV3-2	13	TRBJ2-7	.	.	CASSQGGFHEQYF	TGTGCCAGCAGCCAAGGAGGATTTCACGAGCAGTACTTC
TRBV4-1	13	TRBJ2-5	once	.	CASSQIGEETQYF	TGCGCCAGCAGCCAAATAGGGGAAGAGACCCAGTACTTC
TRBV12-3/TRBV12-4	12	TRBJ1-2	.	.	CASSQGGYGYTF	TGTGCCAGCAGTCAGGGTGGCTATGGCTACACCTTC
TRBV11-2	15	TRBJ2-1	.	.	CASSFLGETYNEQFF	TGTGCCAGCAGCTTCCTCGGGGAGACCTACAATGAGCAGTTCTTC
TRBV4-1	15	TRBJ2-7	.	TRBD1	CASSQTFGTGAGQYF	TGCGCCAGCAGCCAAACGTTTGGGACAGGGGCTGGGCAGTACTTC
TRBV11-2	14	TRBJ1-1	.	.	CASSFGRGNTEAFF	TGTGCCAGCAGCTTTGGTAGGGGGAACACTGAAGCTTTCTTT
TRBV27	18	TRBJ2-7	once	.	CASSPWRFTSPSSYEQYF	TGTGCCAGCAGTCCCTGGAGGTTTACGTCCCCTAGCTCCTACGAGCAGTACTTC
TRBV25-1	14	TRBJ2-7	.	.	CASSDTEFSYEQYF	TGTGCCAGCAGTGATACAGAATTCTCCTACGAGCAGTACTTC
TRBV5-6	14	TRBJ2-7	.	.	CASAVGLETYEQYF	TGTGCCAGCGCCGTGGGACTCGAAACCTACGAGCAGTACTTC
TRBV5-1	12	TRBJ2-7	.	.	CASSLGRYEQYF	TGCGCCAGCAGCTTGGGGCGGTACGAGCAGTACTTC
TRBV20-1	13	TRBJ1-2	few	TRBD1	CSASHTGDYGYTF	TGCAGTGCTAGTCATACAGGGGACTATGGCTACACCTTC
TRBV5-1	15	TRBJ1-5	few	.	CASSLDGRSNQPQHF	TGCGCCAGCAGCTTGGATGGCAGAAGCAATCAGCCCCAGCATTTT
TRBV2	15	TRBJ1-5	.	.	CASGLGGASNQPQHF	TGTGCCAGCGGCTTAGGGGGGGCCTCCAATCAGCCCCAGCATTTT
TRBV2	16	TRBJ2-7	.	.	CASSDFTRDRSYEQYF	TGTGCCAGCAGTGATTTTACTCGAGATCGCTCCTACGAGCAGTACTTC
TRBV7-2	15	TRBJ1-1	.	.	CASSLERSVATEAFF	TGTGCCAGCAGCTTAGAGCGGTCGGTGGCTACTGAAGCTTTCTTT
TRBV11-2	19	TRBJ1-1	.	TRBD1	CASSLDVGQFFRGDTEAFF	TGTGCCAGCAGCTTAGATGTGGGACAGTTTTTCCGAGGGGACACTGAAGCTTTCTTT
TRBV9	17	TRBJ2-5	.	TRBD2	CASSASGLAGGIETQYF	TGTGCCAGCAGCGCCTCGGGACTAGCGGGGGGGATAGAGACCCAGTACTTC
TRBV10-3	14	TRBJ2-7	.	TRBD1	CAISGGQGAYEQYF	TGTGCCATCAGTGGTGGACAGGGCGCCTACGAGCAGTACTTC
TRBV21-1	18	TRBJ2-1	once	.	CASSKGLSGAERYNEQFF	TGTGCCAGCAGCAAAGGGTTGAGCGGGGCCGAAAGATACAATGAGCAGTTCTTC
TRBV5-1	14	TRBJ2-7	.	TRBD1	CASYPGQGLYEQYF	TGCGCCAGCTATCCGGGACAGGGTCTCTACGAGCAGTACTTC
TRBV19	16	TRBJ2-2	.	TRBD1	CASRPIRDSNTGELFF	TGTGCCAGTAGACCGATCCGGGACAGTAACACCGGGGAGCTGTTTTTT
TRBV12-3/TRBV12-4	12	TRBJ2-2	.	TRBD1	CASRQGSGELFF	TGTGCCAGCCGACAGGGGTCCGGGGAGCTGTTTTTT
TRBV29-1	11	TRBJ1-2	.	TRBD1	CSVTGGYGYTF	TGCAGCGTGACAGGGGGCTATGGCTACACCTTC
TRBV5-4	15	TRBJ2-5	.	.	CASSLLMLEGETQYF	TGTGCCAGCAGCTTGTTGATGCTTGAGGGAGAGACCCAGTACTTC
TRBV19	17	TRBJ2-7	.	TRBD2	CASTPSPGGRRPYEQYF	TGTGCCAGTACCCCGTCCCCGGGGGGGCGAAGACCCTACGAGCAGTACTTC
TRBV9	15	TRBJ2-2	.	.	CASSVRQGNTGELFF	TGTGCCAGCAGCGTACGGCAGGGAAACACCGGGGAGCTGTTTTTT
TRBV19	14	TRBJ1-1	few	.	CASSYTGLGTEAFF	TGTGCCAGTAGTTATACAGGGCTCGGCACTGAAGCTTTCTTT
TRBV5-4	15	TRBJ1-2	.	TRBD1	CASSSIDRDGYGYTF	TGTGCCAGCAGTTCTATTGACAGGGACGGCTATGGCTACACCTTC
TRBV19	14	TRBJ1-4	.	.	CASSLSEAGEKLFF	TGTGCCAGTAGCCTATCGGAAGCGGGTGAAAAACTGTTTTTT
TRBV5-4	13	TRBJ2-7	.	.	CASSFQGTYEQYF	TGTGCCAGCAGCTTCCAGGGGACGTACGAGCAGTACTTC
TRBV19	15	TRBJ1-1	few	TRBD1	CASSSKTGWNTEAFF	TGTGCCAGTAGCAGTAAGACAGGGTGGAACACTGAAGCTTTCTTT
TRBV11-2	16	TRBJ2-5	once	.	CASSLDERGPQETQYF	TGTGCCAGCAGCTTAGATGAAAGGGGTCCACAAGAGACCCAGTACTTC
TRBV5-8	19	TRBJ1-6	.	.	CASSLDTSRRSSYNSPLHF	TGTGCCAGCAGCTTGGACACAAGCAGGCGTTCCTCCTATAATTCACCCCTCCACTTT
TRBV5-4	15	TRBJ1-3	once	.	CASSPKQGAGNTIYF	TGTGCCAGCAGCCCTAAACAGGGTGCCGGAAACACCATATATTTT
TRBV10-1	14	TRBJ2-5	.	.	CASSESGGQETQYF	TGCGCCAGCAGTGAGAGCGGCGGCCAAGAGACCCAGTACTTC
TRBV7-3	14	TRBJ2-2	few	TRBD2	CASSSGLATGELFF	TGTGCCAGCAGCTCAGGACTAGCTACCGGGGAGCTGTTTTTT
TRBV6-5	14	TRBJ1-6	.	TRBD1	CASRHRDSNSPLHF	TGTGCCAGCAGACACCGGGACAGTAATTCACCCCTCCACTTT
TRBV7-9	14	TRBJ1-5	once	.	CASSTSSSNQPQHF	TGTGCCAGCAGCACCTCTAGTAGCAATCAGCCCCAGCATTTT
TRBV7-9	16	TRBJ1-3	.	.	CASSPAGGRGYVTIYF	TGTGCCAGCAGCCCCGCGGGCGGGCGGGGGTATGTCACCATATATTTT
TRBV5-1	13	TRBJ2-1	.	TRBD1	CASRRTGDNEQFF	TGCGCCAGCAGGCGCACAGGGGACAATGAGCAGTTCTTC
TRBV24-1	12	TRBJ1-5	.	.	CATGESNQPQHF	TGTGCCACAGGGGAAAGCAATCAGCCCCAGCATTTT
TRBV4-1	18	TRBJ2-1	.	TRBD1	CASSQGSLGDRPNNEQFF	TGCGCCAGCAGCCAAGGGAGCCTTGGGGACAGGCCCAACAATGAGCAGTTCTTC
TRBV4-3	17	TRBJ2-6	.	TRBD1	CASSPDRGLAGANVLTF	TGCGCCAGCAGCCCGGACAGGGGGTTGGCTGGGGCCAACGTCCTGACTTTC
TRBV7-9	14	TRBJ1-4	.	TRBD1	CASSRDRGREKLFF	TGTGCCAGCAGCCGGGACAGGGGGCGTGAAAAACTGTTTTTT
TRBV20-1	16	TRBJ1-5	once	.	CSASIRIREVMQPQHF	TGCAGTGCTAGTATCAGGATCAGGGAAGTTATGCAGCCCCAGCATTTT
TRBV9	14	TRBJ2-5	.	.	CASSVGQGGETQYF	TGTGCCAGCAGCGTAGGCCAGGGCGGCGAGACCCAGTACTTC
TRBV30	12	TRBJ1-3	.	.	CAWSAGGNTIYF	TGTGCCTGGAGTGCAGGGGGAAACACCATATATTTT
TRBV9	14	TRBJ2-7	.	TRBD1	CASSTGTEYYEQYF	TGTGCCAGCAGCACCGGGACAGAGTACTACGAGCAGTACTTC
TRBV5-1	12	TRBJ2-5	.	.	CASRRGRETQYF	TGCGCCAGCCGGAGAGGTCGAGAGACCCAGTACTTC